This T cell receptor beta chain was profiled in a study of blood T cells in healthy people across ages. In germline, CDR1 is SQVTM, CDR2 ANQGSEA. V was pared by 6 bases and J by 1 base, with 14 bases between. This CDR3 region has 14 residues. With a J-beta primer mix and a sample-barcoded 5' primer, a second PCR ran about 7 to 11 cycles. TCRdb fed the 5' RACE reads into MiXCR, producing one record per CDR3 protein. Among about 780,000 distinct CDR3 sequences listed, around 24% were seen once. These sequences were also reported in another study, on T cells of mothers and their children. In that study: Persistent microchimeric T cell clones were not found at ~100 per million sensitivity.

The receptor was derived from a boy younger than 18 in good health. This chain joins TRBV29-1 and TRBJ2-3; D gene uncertain. The sequenced material came from blood. CDR3 nucleotides: TGCAGCGTCCCCGACGTATTACGCACAGATACGCAGTATTTT. It encodes CSVPDVLRTDTQYF.